This T cell receptor (beta chain) was sequenced during a study of T cell clonotyping in hematopoietic cell transplantation. Described time point: recipient sample about 28 days before transplant, after cytoreduction. The CDR3 extends over 14 amino acids. The V gene lost 6 bases and the J gene lost 4 bases, with 10 bases spanning the gap. The table lists this clone with a few counts. Assay used: immunoSEQ multiplex PCR; TCRdb lists only in-frame clones, some missing. This sample has about 41,000 clones, with roughly 80% found just once. The clonotype was recovered from a man between 60 and 75 years old with myelodysplastic syndrome. Some clones in this sample may be carry-over from other donors' samples. V and J are TRBV23-1 and TRBJ1-6, with D possibly matching TRBD1 (5 bases). TRBV23-1 is flagged as an ORF with uncertain function. The source was peripheral blood mononuclear cells, collected before stem cell transplant. The DNA of the CDR3 is TGCGCCAGCAGCCGGGGGGGATATAATTCACCCCTCCACTTT. Amino acid sequence: CASSRGGYNSPLHF.